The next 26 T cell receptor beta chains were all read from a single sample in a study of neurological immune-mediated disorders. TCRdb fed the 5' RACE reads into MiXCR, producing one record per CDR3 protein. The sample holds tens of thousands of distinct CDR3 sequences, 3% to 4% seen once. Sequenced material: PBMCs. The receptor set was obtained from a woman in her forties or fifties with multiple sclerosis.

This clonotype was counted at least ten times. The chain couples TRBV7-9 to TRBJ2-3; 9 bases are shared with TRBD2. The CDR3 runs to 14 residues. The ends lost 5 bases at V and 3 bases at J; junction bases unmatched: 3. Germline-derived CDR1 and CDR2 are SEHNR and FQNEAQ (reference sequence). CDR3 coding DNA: TGTGCCAGCAGCCCAGCGGGAGGAACAGATACGCAGTATTTT. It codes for CASSPAGGTDTQYF.

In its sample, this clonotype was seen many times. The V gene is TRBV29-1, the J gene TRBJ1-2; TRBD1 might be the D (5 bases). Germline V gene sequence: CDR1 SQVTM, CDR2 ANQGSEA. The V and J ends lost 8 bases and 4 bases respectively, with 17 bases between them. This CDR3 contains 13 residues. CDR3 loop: CSHPGGGGYGYTF. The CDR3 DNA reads TGCAGCCATCCCGGGGGGGGAGGCTATGGCTACACCTTC.

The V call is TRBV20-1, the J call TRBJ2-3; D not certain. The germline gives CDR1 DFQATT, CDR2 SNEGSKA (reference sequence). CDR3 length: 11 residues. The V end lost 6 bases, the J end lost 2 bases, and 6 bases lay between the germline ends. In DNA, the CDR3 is TGCAGTGCGATGATCACAGATACGCAGTATTTT. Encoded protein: CSAMITDTQYF.

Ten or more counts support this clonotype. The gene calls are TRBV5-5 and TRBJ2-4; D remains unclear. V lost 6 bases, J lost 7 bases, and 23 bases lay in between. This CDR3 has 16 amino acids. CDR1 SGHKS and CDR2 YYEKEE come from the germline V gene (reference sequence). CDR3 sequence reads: CASTNPAIGGSNIQYF. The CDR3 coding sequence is TGTGCCAGCACCAATCCCGCCATCGGCGGATCGAACATTCAGTACTTC.

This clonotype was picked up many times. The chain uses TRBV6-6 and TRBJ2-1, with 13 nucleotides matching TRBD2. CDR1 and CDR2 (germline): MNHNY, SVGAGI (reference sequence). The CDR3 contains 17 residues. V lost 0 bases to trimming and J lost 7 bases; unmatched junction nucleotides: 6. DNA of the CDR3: TGTGCCAGCAGTTACTCGGGGGGACTAGCGGGAAGGAATGAGCAGTTCTTC. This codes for CASSYSGGLAGRNEQFF.

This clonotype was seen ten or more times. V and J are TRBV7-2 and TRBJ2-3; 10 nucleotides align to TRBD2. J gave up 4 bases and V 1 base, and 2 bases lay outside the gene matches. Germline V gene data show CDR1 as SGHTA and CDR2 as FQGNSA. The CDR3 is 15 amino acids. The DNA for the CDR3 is TGTGCCAGCAGCTTAGAAGCGGGAGGGCCAGATACGCAGTATTTT. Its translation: CASSLEAGGPDTQYF.

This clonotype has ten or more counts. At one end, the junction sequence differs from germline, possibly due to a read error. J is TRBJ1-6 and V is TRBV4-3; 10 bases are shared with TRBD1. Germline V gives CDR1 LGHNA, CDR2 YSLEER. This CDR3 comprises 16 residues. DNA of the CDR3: TGCGCCAGCAGCCAGGAGGTTAGGGACAGGGGCTCTCCCCTCAACTTT. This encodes CASSQEVRDRGSPLNF.

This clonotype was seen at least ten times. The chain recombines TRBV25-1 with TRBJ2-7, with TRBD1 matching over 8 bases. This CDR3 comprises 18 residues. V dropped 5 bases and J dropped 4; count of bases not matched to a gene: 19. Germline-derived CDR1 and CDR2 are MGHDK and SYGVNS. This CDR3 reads CASSSLGTGRSRGYEQYF. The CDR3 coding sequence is TGTGCCAGCAGTTCCTTGGGGACAGGACGAAGCCGTGGATACGAGCAGTACTTC.

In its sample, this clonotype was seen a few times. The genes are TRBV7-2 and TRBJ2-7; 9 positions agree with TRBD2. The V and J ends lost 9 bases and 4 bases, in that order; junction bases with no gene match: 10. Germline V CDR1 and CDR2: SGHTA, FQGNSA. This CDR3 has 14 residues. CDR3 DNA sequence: TGTGCCAGTTCGAGGGGTAGCGGGAGTTACGAGCAGTACTTC. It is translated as CASSRGSGSYEQYF.

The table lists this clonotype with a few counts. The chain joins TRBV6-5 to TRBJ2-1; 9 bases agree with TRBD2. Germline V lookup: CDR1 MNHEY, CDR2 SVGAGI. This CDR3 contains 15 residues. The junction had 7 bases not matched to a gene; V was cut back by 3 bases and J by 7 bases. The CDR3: CASSYFSGRGNEQFF. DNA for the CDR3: TGTGCCAGCAGTTATTTTAGCGGGAGAGGGAATGAGCAGTTCTTC.

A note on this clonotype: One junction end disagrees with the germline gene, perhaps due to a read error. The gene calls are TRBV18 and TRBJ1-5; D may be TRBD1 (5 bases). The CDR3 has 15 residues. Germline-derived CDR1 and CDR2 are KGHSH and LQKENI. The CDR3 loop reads CASSPAEGSNQPQNF. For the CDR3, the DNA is TGTGCCAGCTCACCGGCGGAGGGGAGCAATCAGCCCCAGAATTTT. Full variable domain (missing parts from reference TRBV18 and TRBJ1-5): NAGVMQNPRHLVRRRGQEARLRCSPMKGHSHVYWYRQLPEEGLKFMVYLQKENIIDESGMPKERFSAEFPKEGPSILRIQQVVRGDSAAYFCASSPAEGSNQPQNFGDGTRLSIL.

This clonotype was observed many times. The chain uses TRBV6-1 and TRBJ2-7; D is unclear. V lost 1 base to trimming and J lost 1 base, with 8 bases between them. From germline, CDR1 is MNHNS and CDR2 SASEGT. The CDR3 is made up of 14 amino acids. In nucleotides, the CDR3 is TGTGCCAGCAGTGAAGTCACCGGGTCCTACGAGCAGTACTTC. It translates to CASSEVTGSYEQYF.

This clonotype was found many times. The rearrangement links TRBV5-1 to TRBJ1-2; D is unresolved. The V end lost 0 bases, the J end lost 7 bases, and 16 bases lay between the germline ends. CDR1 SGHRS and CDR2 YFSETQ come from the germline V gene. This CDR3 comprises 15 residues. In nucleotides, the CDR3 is TGCGCCAGCAGCTTGGAGGGCCCCCGTATGAGTGGCTACACCTTC. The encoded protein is CASSLEGPRMSGYTF.

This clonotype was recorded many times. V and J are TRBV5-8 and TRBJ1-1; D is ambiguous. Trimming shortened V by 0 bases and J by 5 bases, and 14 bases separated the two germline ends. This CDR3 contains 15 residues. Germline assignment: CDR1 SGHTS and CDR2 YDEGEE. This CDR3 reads CASSLGQVLGTEAFF. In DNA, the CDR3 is TGTGCCAGCAGCTTGGGGCAGGTCCTGGGGACTGAAGCTTTCTTT.

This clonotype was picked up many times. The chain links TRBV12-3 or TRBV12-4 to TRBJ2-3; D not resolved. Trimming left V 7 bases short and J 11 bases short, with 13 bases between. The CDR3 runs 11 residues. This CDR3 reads CASNSPSGQYF. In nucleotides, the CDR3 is TGTGCCAGCAATTCCCCCTCTGGGCAGTATTTT.

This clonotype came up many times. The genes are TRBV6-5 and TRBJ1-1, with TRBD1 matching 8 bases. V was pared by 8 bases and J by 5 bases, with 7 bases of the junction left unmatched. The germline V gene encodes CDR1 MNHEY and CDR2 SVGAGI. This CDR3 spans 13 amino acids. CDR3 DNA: TGTGCCAGCGCAGGGGGCCGGAATACTGAAGCTTTCTTT. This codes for CASAGGRNTEAFF.

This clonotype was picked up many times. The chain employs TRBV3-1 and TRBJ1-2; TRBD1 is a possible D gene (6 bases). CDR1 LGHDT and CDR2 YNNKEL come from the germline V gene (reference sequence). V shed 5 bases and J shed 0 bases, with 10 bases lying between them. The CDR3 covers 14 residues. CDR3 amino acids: CASSLRTANYGYTF. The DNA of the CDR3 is TGTGCCAGCAGCTTACGGACAGCTAACTATGGCTACACCTTC.

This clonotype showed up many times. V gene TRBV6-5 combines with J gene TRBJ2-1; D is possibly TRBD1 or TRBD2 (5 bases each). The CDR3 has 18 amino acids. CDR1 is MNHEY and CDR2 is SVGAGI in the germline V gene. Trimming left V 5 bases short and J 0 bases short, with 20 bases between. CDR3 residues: CASSPLGADSSSYNEQFF. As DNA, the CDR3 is TGTGCCAGCAGTCCCCTCGGGGCTGATTCTAGCTCCTACAATGAGCAGTTCTTC.

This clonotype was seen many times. The CDR3 DNA follows: TGTGCCAGCAGCTACGGTCTGGAGCAGTTCTTC. Its protein product is CASSYGLEQFF. The chain carries TRBV27 and TRBJ2-1, with no clear D. The CDR3 totals 11 residues. From germline, CDR1 is MNHEY and CDR2 SMNVEV (reference sequence). Trimming cost V 6 bases and J 10 bases, with 10 bases left between them.

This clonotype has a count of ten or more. The CDR3 sequence is CASQDRTNTGELFF. The DNA for the CDR3 is TGCGCCAGCCAAGACAGGACCAACACCGGGGAGCTGTTTTTT. The chain joins TRBV10-2 to TRBJ2-2; D is possibly TRBD1 (6 bases). Germline V lookup: CDR1 WSHSY, CDR2 SAAADI. The ends were cut back, 8 bases at V and 2 bases at J, with 12 bases in the middle. This CDR3 spans 14 amino acids.

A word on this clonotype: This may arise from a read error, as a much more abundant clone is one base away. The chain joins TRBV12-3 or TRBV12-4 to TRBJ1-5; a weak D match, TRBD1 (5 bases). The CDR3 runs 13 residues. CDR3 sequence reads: CASSLTGDQPQNF. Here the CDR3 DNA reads TGTGCCAGCAGTTTAACGGGGGATCAGCCCCAGAATTTT.

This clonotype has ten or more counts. CDR3: CASSGGLAGFTDTQYF. In nucleotides, the CDR3 is TGTGCCAGCAGCGGGGGGTTAGCGGGATTCACAGATACGCAGTATTTT. The chain recombines TRBV7-2 with TRBJ2-3; TRBD2 agrees at 8 bases. This CDR3 is built from 16 residues. The V gene's germline CDR1 is SGHTA and CDR2 FQGNSA. With V trimmed by 5 bases and J by 2 bases, 9 bases remained unmatched.

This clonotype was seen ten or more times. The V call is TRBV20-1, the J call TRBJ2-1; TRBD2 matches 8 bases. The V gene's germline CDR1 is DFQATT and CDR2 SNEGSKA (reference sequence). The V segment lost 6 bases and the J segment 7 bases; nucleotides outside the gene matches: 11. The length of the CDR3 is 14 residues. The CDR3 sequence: CSARPGLVGNEQFF. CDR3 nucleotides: TGCAGTGCCAGACCGGGACTAGTAGGTAATGAGCAGTTCTTC.

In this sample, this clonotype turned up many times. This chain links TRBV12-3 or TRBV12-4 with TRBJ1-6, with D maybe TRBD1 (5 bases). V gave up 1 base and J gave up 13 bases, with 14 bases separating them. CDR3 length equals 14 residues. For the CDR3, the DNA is TGTGCCAGCAGTTTAGAGTTGGGGGGAGGTCCCCTCCACTTT. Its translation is CASSLELGGGPLHF.

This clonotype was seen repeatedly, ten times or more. The CDR3 sequence: CSVQTKQKRYEQYF. Here the CDR3 DNA reads TGCAGCGTTCAAACGAAGCAGAAGAGGTACGAGCAGTACTTC. The rearrangement joins TRBV29-1 to TRBJ2-7, with D hard to call. Germline assignment: CDR1 SQVTM and CDR2 ANQGSEA. This CDR3 has 14 residues. Trimming shortened V by 5 bases and J by 4 bases, and 18 bases separated the two germline ends.

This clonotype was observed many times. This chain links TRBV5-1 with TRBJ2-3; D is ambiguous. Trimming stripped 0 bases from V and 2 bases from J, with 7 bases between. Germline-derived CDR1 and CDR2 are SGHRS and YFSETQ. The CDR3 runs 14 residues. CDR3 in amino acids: CASSLGPPTDTQYF. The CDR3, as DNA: TGCGCCAGCAGCTTGGGACCCCCCACAGATACGCAGTATTTT.